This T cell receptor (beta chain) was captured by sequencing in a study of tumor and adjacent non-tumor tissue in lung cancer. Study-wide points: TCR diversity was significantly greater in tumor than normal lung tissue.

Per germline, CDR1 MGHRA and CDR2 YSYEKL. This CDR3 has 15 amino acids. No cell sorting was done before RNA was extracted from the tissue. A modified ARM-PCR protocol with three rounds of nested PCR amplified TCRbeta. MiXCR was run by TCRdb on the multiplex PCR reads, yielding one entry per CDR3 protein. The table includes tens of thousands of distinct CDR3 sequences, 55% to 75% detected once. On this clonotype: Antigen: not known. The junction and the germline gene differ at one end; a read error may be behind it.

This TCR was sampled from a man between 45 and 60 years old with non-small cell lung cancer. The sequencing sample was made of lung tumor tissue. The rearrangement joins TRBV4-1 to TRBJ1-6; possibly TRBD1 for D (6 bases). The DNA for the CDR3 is TGCGCCAACAGCCAAGACGGACAGCCGCCCGCCACCCTCCACTTT. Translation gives CANSQDGQPPATLHF.